What follows describes a single T cell receptor beta chain. What it binds is not known. A second PCR of 7 to 11 cycles used a sample-barcoded 5' primer and a J-beta primer mix. Each sample provided no less than 2.5 million CDR3-containing paired-end reads. TCRdb processed the 5' RACE reads anew with MiXCR; each CDR3 protein has one entry. The data show about 1.4 million distinct CDR3 sequences, approximately 59% seen once. V gave up 5 bases and J gave up 14 bases, with 19 bases separating them. Germline lookup yields CDR1 MNHEY and CDR2 SMNVEV (reference sequence). This CDR3 contains 13 residues. The data stem from a study of blood T cells in healthy people across ages. Study conclusions and caveats: Researchers judged that diversity estimates from one million T cells fell short of true values.

The chain employs TRBV27 and TRBJ2-1; possibly TRBD2 for D (7 bases). Material for sequencing was blood. The sequence came from a man aged 18 to 35 in good health. The CDR3 loop reads CASSVGGASEEFF. The CDR3 DNA reads as TGTGCCAGCAGTGTAGGGGGGGCTAGCGAAGAGTTCTTC.